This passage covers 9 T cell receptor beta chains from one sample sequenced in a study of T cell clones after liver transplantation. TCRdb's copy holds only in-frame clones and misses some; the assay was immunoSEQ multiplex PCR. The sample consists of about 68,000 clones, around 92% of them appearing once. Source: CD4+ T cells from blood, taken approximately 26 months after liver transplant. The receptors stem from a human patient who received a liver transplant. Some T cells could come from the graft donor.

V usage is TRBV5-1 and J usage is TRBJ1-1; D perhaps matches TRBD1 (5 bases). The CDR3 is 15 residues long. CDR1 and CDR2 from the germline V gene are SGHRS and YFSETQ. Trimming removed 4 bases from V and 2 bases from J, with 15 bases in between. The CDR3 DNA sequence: TGCGCCAGCAGCACATCTGGGGGATCTAACACTGAAGCTTTCTTT. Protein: CASSTSGGSNTEAFF.

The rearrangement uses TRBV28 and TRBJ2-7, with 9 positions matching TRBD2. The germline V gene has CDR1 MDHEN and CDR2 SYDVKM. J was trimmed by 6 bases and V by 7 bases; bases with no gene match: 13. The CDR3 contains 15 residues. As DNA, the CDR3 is TGTGCCAGCACCCCGCCCGGCGGGAGGGCCGGCGAGCAGTACTTC. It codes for CASTPPGGRAGEQYF.

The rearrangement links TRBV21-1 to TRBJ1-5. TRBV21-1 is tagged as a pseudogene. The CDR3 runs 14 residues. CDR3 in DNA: TGTGCCAGCAGCCCGGAGTCGGGGAATCAGCCCCAGCATTTT. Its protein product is CASSPESGNQPQHF.

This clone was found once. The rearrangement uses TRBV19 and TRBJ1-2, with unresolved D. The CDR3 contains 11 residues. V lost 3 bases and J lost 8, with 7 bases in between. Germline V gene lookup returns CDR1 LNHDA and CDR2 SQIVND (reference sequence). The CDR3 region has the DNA TGTGCCAGTAGTATCCAAGGGGGCTACACCTTC. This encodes CASSIQGGYTF. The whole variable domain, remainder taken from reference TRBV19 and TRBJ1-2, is DGGITQSPKYLFRKEGQNVTLSCEQNLNHDAMYWYRQDPGQGLRLIYYSQIVNDFQKGDIAEGYSVSREKKESFPLTVTSAQKNPTAFYLCASSIQGGYTFGSGTRLTVV.

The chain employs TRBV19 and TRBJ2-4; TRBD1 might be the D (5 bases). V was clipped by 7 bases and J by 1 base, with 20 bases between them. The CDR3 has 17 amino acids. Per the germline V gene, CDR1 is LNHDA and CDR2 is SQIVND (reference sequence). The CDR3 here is CASKVGAGFLAKNIQYF. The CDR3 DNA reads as TGTGCCAGTAAGGTTGGGGCAGGGTTCCTGGCCAAAAACATTCAGTACTTC.

The CDR3 DNA reads as TGTGCCAGCTCACCCCAAAAAGTAACTGAAGCTTTCTTT. Its translation is CASSPQKVTEAFF. The chain carries TRBV18 and TRBJ1-1; D is unclear. The CDR3 covers 13 residues. The germline V gene encodes CDR1 KGHSH and CDR2 LQKENI. Trimming cost V 3 bases and J 5 bases, with 10 bases left between them.

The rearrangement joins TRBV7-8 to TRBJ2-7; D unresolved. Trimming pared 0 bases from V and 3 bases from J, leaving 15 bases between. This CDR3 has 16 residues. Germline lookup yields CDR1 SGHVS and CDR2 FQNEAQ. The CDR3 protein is CASSLALGRLHYEQYF. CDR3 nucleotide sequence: TGTGCCAGCAGCTTAGCGCTCGGGCGGCTACACTACGAGCAGTACTTC.

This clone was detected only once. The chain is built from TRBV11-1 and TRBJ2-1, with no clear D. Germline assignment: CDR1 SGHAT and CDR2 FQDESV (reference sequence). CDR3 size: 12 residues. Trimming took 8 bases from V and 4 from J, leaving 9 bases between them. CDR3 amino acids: CASGHGYNEQFF. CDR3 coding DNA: TGTGCCAGCGGGCACGGTTACAATGAGCAGTTCTTC.

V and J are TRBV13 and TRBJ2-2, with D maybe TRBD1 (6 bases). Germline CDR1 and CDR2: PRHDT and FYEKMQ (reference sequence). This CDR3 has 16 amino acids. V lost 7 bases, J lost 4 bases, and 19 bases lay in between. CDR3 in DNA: TGTGCCAGCATCAGGGGACGGGAACGAACCACCGGGGAGCTGTTTTTT. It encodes CASIRGRERTTGELFF.